This TCR beta chain originates from a study of cytomegalovirus exposure and HLA in healthy donors. Study outcomes and limitations: Researchers had no immune exposure information except CMV serostatus available. HLA-A and HLA-B allele assignments for most subjects were reportedly predicted accurately using TCR beta sequences. According to a later analysis, most TCR beta chains associated with CMV appeared HLA-restricted. Accounts indicate the classifier identified cytomegalovirus status with strong specificity and sensitivity.

Germline trimming cut 1 base from V and 9 bases from J; bases unmatched to any gene: 8. Per the germline V gene, CDR1 is MNHEY and CDR2 is SMNVEV (reference sequence). The CDR3 spans 17 residues. In its sample, this clone was seen once. The antigen is not known. This PCR relied on a set of 60 Vbeta primers and 13 Jbeta primers. The protocol was immunoSEQ multiplex PCR, while the TCRdb copy is restricted to in-frame clones and leaves out a portion. This repertoire shows about 120,000 clones, 81% found once; its top ten account for around 4.2%. The receptor comes from a woman in her thirties in good health and CMV-seronegative. V and J are TRBV27 and TRBJ2-1; 14 nucleotides match TRBD2. Sequenced: PBMCs. The CDR3 sequence: CASSLFSGTSGSTEQFF. CDR3 nucleotide sequence: TGTGCCAGCAGTTTATTCTCCGGGACTAGCGGGAGCACTGAGCAGTTCTTC.